The present entry profiles one T cell receptor (beta chain) with its context. This table comes from immunoSEQ multiplex PCR, and its TCRdb copy is limited to in-frame clones, with some not included. Of 150,000 or so clones in the sample, about 90% were seen once. The length of the CDR3 is 15 residues. The V end was cut by 1 base, the J end by 6 bases, with 13 bases between. The germline CDR1 and CDR2 sequences are SGHAT and FQNNGV. The data were obtained in a study of control samples from healthy donors and cancer patients. The chain links TRBV11-2 to TRBJ2-1, with D possibly being TRBD2 (5 bases). The sample comprised blood. The receptor comes from a woman aged 50 to 60 in good health. The DNA for the CDR3 is TGTGCCAGCAGCTTAGCCCCGGTGCGGGTCAATGAGCAGTTCTTC. Translation gives CASSLAPVRVNEQFF.